These 31 T cell receptor beta chains share one sample of origin, sequenced in a study of T cells in Graves' hyperthyroidism and ophthalmopathy. Amplified TCR beta CDR3 regions derived from RNA transcripts. The HTBI primer set drove a first-round RT-PCR of the TCR CDR3. MiXCR, applied by TCRdb to the multiplex PCR reads, yields one record per CDR3 protein. The sample has around 700,000 distinct CDR3 sequences; about 17% are singletons. The specimen sequenced was blood. These receptors were taken from a woman aged 45 to 65 with Graves' hyperthyroidism that later progressed to Graves' ophthalmopathy.

V and J are TRBV5-1 and TRBJ2-5; 8 nucleotides agree with TRBD2. CDR3 size: 16 residues. In germline, CDR1 is SGHRS, CDR2 YFSETQ. V was pared by 0 bases and J by 5 bases, with 9 bases of the junction left unmatched. Written as DNA, the CDR3 is TGCGCCAGCAGCTTGGGTCCCGGGACTAGGGGGGAGACCCAGTACTTC. Translation gives CASSLGPGTRGETQYF.

This chain uses TRBV29-1 with TRBJ2-3; either TRBD1 or TRBD2 may supply D (6 bases each). Germline values: CDR1 SQVTM, CDR2 ANQGSEA. The CDR3 runs to 13 residues. V was shortened by 6 bases and J by 2 bases, with 12 bases between the two germline ends. The CDR3 DNA reads as TGCAGCGTCCTTAGGGGGGACACAGATACGCAGTATTTT. It is translated as CSVLRGDTDTQYF.

This clonotype was counted only a few times. The rearrangement links TRBV24-1 to TRBJ2-5; 7 bases are a match to TRBD1. The junction had 5 bases not matched to a gene; V was cut back by 4 bases and J by 1 base. CDR3 length equals 15 residues. CDR1 is KGHDR and CDR2 is SFDVKD in the germline V gene. Here the CDR3 reads CATSDTRDSQETQYF. The CDR3 DNA reads TGTGCCACCAGTGACACCCGGGACAGCCAAGAGACCCAGTACTTC.

This clonotype was detected many times. An end of the junction differs from the germline gene, which may be a read error. The chain is built from TRBV3-1 and TRBJ2-1; the match to TRBD2 covers 8 bases. The CDR3 contains 17 residues. Per the germline V gene, CDR1 is LGHDT and CDR2 is YNNKEL (reference sequence). The CDR3 protein is CASSKEGTGGAYNEQFF. In DNA form, the CDR3 reads TGTGCCAGCAGCAAAGAGGGTACGGGGGGGGCCTACAATGAGCAGTTCTTC.

This clonotype has more than one count but fewer than ten. V is TRBV20-1 and J is TRBJ1-2; 10 nucleotides match TRBD1. The J segment lost 5 bases and the V segment lost 1 base, leaving 4 bases of the junction unmatched. The CDR3 runs 14 residues. In germline, CDR1 is DFQATT, CDR2 SNEGSKA (reference sequence). The CDR3 sequence: CSARGTGGSYGYTF. As DNA, the CDR3 is TGCAGTGCTAGAGGGACAGGGGGAAGTTATGGCTACACCTTC.

This clonotype has only one observation. A much bigger clone sits one base away, suggesting this may be a read error. J is TRBJ2-5 and V is TRBV5-5; tentatively, D is TRBD1 (5 bases). Per germline, CDR1 SGHKS and CDR2 YYEKEE (reference sequence). The CDR3 length is 15 residues. The CDR3 DNA follows: TGTGTCAGTTCTGGACACCAAGGCCCGAGAGAGACCCAGTACTTC. Amino acids: CVSSGHQGPRETQYF.

This chain connects TRBV7-9 to TRBJ2-2; D unclear. V was clipped by 0 bases and J by 0 bases, with 11 bases between them. CDR3 length: 17 amino acids. Germline CDR1 and CDR2: SEHNR and FQNEAQ (reference sequence). The CDR3 here is CASSLASRSANTGELFF. In nucleotides, the CDR3 is TGTGCCAGCAGCTTAGCGAGTCGAAGCGCGAACACCGGGGAGCTGTTTTTT.

This clonotype was observed a few times. The genes are TRBV5-5 and TRBJ2-6, with TRBD1 matching 10 bases. The CDR3 covers 19 residues. The J segment lost 1 base and the V segment lost 3 bases, leaving 10 bases of the junction unmatched. CDR1 and CDR2 from the germline V gene are SGHKS and YYEKEE (reference sequence). The CDR3 bases are TGTGCCAGCAGCTACCGGGACAGGGGCCCATTTTCTGGGGCCAACGTCCTGACTTTC. This encodes CASSYRDRGPFSGANVLTF.

The rearrangement uses TRBV7-9 and TRBJ2-1, with TRBD2 matching 13 bases. This CDR3 contains 16 residues. Trimming took 5 bases from V and 9 from J; bases not matched to a gene: 10. Looked up from germline, CDR1 is SEHNR and CDR2 is FQNEAQ (reference sequence). In DNA, the CDR3 is TGTGCCAGCAGCCCTGGGACTAGCGGGGTATGGGGTGAGCAGTTCTTC. Amino acids: CASSPGTSGVWGEQFF.

There are many counts of this clonotype. V is TRBV20-1 and J is TRBJ1-1; perhaps TRBD1 as D (5 bases). Germline V gives CDR1 DFQATT, CDR2 SNEGSKA (reference sequence). The CDR3 loop spans 14 amino acids. V lost 1 base and J 3 bases, leaving 12 bases between the germline ends. The CDR3 DNA sequence: TGCAGTGCTAGAGCGGGGGATATCCACACTGAAGCTTTCTTT. The encoded protein is CSARAGDIHTEAFF.

This clonotype was picked up a small number of times. The genes are TRBV20-1 and TRBJ1-3, with D possibly being TRBD1 (5 bases). Deletions cut 5 bases from V and 1 base from J, with 6 bases between. The CDR3 is 12 residues long. The germline gives CDR1 DFQATT, CDR2 SNEGSKA (reference sequence). In DNA form, the CDR3 reads TGCAGTGCTCGACAGTCTGGAAACACCATATATTTT. It encodes CSARQSGNTIYF.

This clonotype turned up a few times. The chain joins TRBV13 to TRBJ2-3; TRBD2 matches at 8 bases. Trimming at V came to 4 bases and at J to 0 bases, leaving 18 bases not matched to a gene. The CDR3 loop spans 20 amino acids. Germline V gene data show CDR1 as PRHDT and CDR2 as FYEKMQ (reference sequence). The CDR3 sequence: CASSYGTLRLAGKSTDTQYF. As DNA, the CDR3 is TGTGCCAGCAGCTACGGGACACTACGGTTAGCGGGGAAAAGCACAGATACGCAGTATTTT. The variable domain in full, with the rest retrieved from reference TRBV13 and TRBJ2-3, is AAGVIQSPRHLIKEKRETATLKCYPIPRHDTVYWYQQGPGQDPQFLISFYEKMQSDKGSIPDRFSAQQFSDYHSELNMSSLELGDSALYFCASSYGTLRLAGKSTDTQYFGPGTRLTVL.

V and J are TRBV5-6 and TRBJ2-3; 8 nucleotides match TRBD2. V dropped 0 bases and J dropped 1; count of bases not matched to a gene: 7. The CDR3 is 17 amino acids. Germline assignment: CDR1 SGHDT and CDR2 YYEEEE. The DNA of the CDR3 is TGTGCCAGCAGCTTGGAGACCTTTAGCGGGGGCACAGATACGCAGTATTTT. Protein product: CASSLETFSGGTDTQYF.

This chain connects TRBV19 to TRBJ1-2; D gene uncertain. The length of the CDR3 is 16 residues. Germline CDR1 and CDR2: LNHDA and SQIVND (reference sequence). The ends were cut back, 0 bases at V and 0 bases at J, with 11 bases in the middle. In DNA, the CDR3 is TGTGCCAGTAGTATAGATCTTCGCACGGCTAACTATGGCTACACCTTC. Protein product: CASSIDLRTANYGYTF.

The V call is TRBV20-1, the J call TRBJ2-3, with 11 bases fitting TRBD2. This CDR3 contains 16 residues. Trimming removed 4 bases from V and 0 bases from J; junction bases left unmatched: 6. Germline CDR1 is DFQATT and CDR2 is SNEGSKA (reference sequence). Written as DNA, the CDR3 is TGCAGTGCTAAAGTGGGACTAGCGGCTAGCACAGATACGCAGTATTTT. Translated: CSAKVGLAASTDTQYF.

This clonotype appeared many times. The DNA for the CDR3 is TGTGCCAGCAGTGAAGAAAGGATAAACTATGGCTACACCTTC. Protein sequence: CASSEERINYGYTF. This chain connects TRBV2 to TRBJ1-2; D unclear. The CDR3 length is 14 residues. Germline-derived CDR1 and CDR2 are SNHLY and FYNNEI. V gave up 1 base and J gave up 2 bases, with 8 bases separating them.

This clonotype was recorded many times. The V and J genes are TRBV2 and TRBJ1-2; D may be TRBD1 (5 bases). Per the germline V gene, CDR1 is SNHLY and CDR2 is FYNNEI. V lost 2 bases to trimming and J lost 4 bases, with 14 bases between them. This CDR3 is built from 15 residues. The DNA of the CDR3 is TGTGCCAGCAGTGAATCTGGGGGTCATAGCTATGGCTACACCTTC. This sequence encodes CASSESGGHSYGYTF.

The chain joins TRBV14 to TRBJ1-1, with a tentative D call TRBD1 (6 bases). Germline V gene lookup returns CDR1 SGHDN and CDR2 FVKESK. The ends were cut back, 4 bases at V and 1 base at J, with 16 bases in the middle. This CDR3 contains 16 residues. CDR3 sequence: CASSPVGTPKNTEAFF. The CDR3 DNA is TGTGCCAGCAGCCCGGTCGGGACACCAAAGAACACTGAAGCTTTCTTT.

At least ten counts were recorded for this clonotype. The chain has TRBV29-1 and TRBJ2-5, with D perhaps matching TRBD1 (5 bases). The V gene's germline CDR1 is SQVTM and CDR2 ANQGSEA. CDR3 length: 15 amino acids. Trimming removed 5 bases at V and 0 bases at J, with 16 bases between. The CDR3 region is CSVRMLRQYQETQYF. The CDR3 bases are TGCAGCGTTCGGATGCTACGACAGTACCAAGAGACCCAGTACTTC.

The table lists this clonotype with many counts. The chain joins TRBV5-5 to TRBJ1-1; 8 bases line up with TRBD1. The CDR3 consists of 18 residues. V lost 2 bases and J lost 0; bases outside the gene matches: 12. Germline V gene lookup returns CDR1 SGHKS and CDR2 YYEKEE (reference sequence). The DNA of the CDR3 is TGTGCCAGCAGCTTTGGCCCCCACAGGGGGTGGCTGAACACTGAAGCTTTCTTT. This encodes CASSFGPHRGWLNTEAFF. The full variable domain, rest sourced from reference TRBV5-5 and TRBJ1-1, is DAGVTQSPTHLIKTRGQQVTLRCSPISGHKSVSWYQQVLGQGPQFIFQYYEKEERGRGNFPDRFSARQFPNYSSELNVNALLLGDSALYLCASSFGPHRGWLNTEAFFGQGTRLTVV.

This clonotype appeared a few times. The gene calls are TRBV27 and TRBJ2-3, with TRBD2 as a possible D gene (5 bases). Trimming took 6 bases from V and 4 from J, leaving 14 bases between them. CDR3 length: 14 amino acids. CDR1 and CDR2 from the germline V gene are MNHEY and SMNVEV (reference sequence). CDR3: CASRIEEEADTQYF. The CDR3 nucleotides are TGTGCCAGCAGGATTGAGGAGGAGGCAGATACGCAGTATTTT.

This clonotype was seen only a few times. The rearrangement uses TRBV11-3 and TRBJ1-4; D is perhaps TRBD1 (6 bases). The CDR3 totals 15 residues. Germline-derived CDR1 and CDR2 are SGHNT and YENEEA. The V end lost 2 bases, the J end lost 3 bases, and 10 bases lay between the germline ends. CDR3 sequence: CASSLTGTSNEKLFF. For the CDR3, the DNA is TGTGCCAGCAGCTTAACAGGGACGTCTAATGAAAAACTGTTTTTT.

This clonotype was detected ten times or more. The chain has TRBV3-1 and TRBJ1-3, with D perhaps matching TRBD1 (5 bases). Per germline, CDR1 LGHDT and CDR2 YNNKEL (reference sequence). This CDR3 region has 16 residues. The V end lost 0 bases, the J end lost 2 bases, and 11 bases lay between the germline ends. In nucleotides, the CDR3 is TGTGCCAGCAGCCAAGATCGGCGAGGGGCTGGAAACACCATATATTTT. Translating gives CASSQDRRGAGNTIYF.

This clonotype was seen at least ten times. The chain carries TRBV30 and TRBJ2-1; no definite D call. Germline CDR1 GTSNPN, CDR2 SVGIG (reference sequence). The length of the CDR3 is 12 residues. Trimming took off 1 base at V and 6 bases at J, with 7 bases between the two ends. In nucleotides, the CDR3 is TGTGCCTGGAGTGAATCGGGCAATGAGCAGTTCTTC. Protein sequence: CAWSESGNEQFF.

This clonotype was counted only a few times. V gene TRBV29-1 combines with J gene TRBJ2-2; a weak D match, TRBD2 (5 bases). The CDR3 runs 12 residues. V was shortened by 3 bases and J by 7 bases, with 9 bases between the two germline ends. Germline loops: CDR1 SQVTM, CDR2 ANQGSEA. CDR3 bases: TGCAGCGTTGAGAGGGAAAACGGGGAGCTGTTTTTT. Amino acids: CSVERENGELFF.

This clonotype was detected a few times. The J gene is TRBJ2-1, the V gene TRBV4-2, with 10 bases lining up with TRBD2. The V gene's germline CDR1 is LGHNA and CDR2 YNFKEQ. This CDR3 region has 17 residues. With 1 base clipped from V and 6 bases from J, the junction kept 9 bases outside the gene matches. This chain's CDR3 is CASSQGGGAGGRNEQFF. As DNA, the CDR3 is TGTGCCAGCAGCCAAGGAGGCGGAGCGGGGGGGCGCAATGAGCAGTTCTTC.

This clonotype was recorded at least ten times. The chain is built from TRBV12-3 or TRBV12-4 and TRBJ2-7, with 11 bases aligning to TRBD1. The CDR3 has 15 residues. The J segment lost 3 bases and the V segment lost 6 bases, leaving 7 bases of the junction unmatched. CDR3 sequence reads: CASRRTGTGGYEQYF. CDR3 nucleotide sequence: TGTGCCAGCAGACGAACCGGGACAGGGGGCTACGAGCAGTACTTC.

This clonotype was counted between two and nine times. The rearrangement links TRBV11-1 to TRBJ1-3; D gene ambiguous. From germline, CDR1 is SGHAT and CDR2 FQDESV (reference sequence). V was cut by 1 base and J by 0 bases, with 7 bases left in between. This CDR3 region has 15 residues. This CDR3 is CASSLDGRSGNTIYF. CDR3 coding DNA: TGTGCCAGCAGCTTAGACGGTCGCTCTGGAAACACCATATATTTT.

With regard to this clonotype: Since a much larger clone is just one base distant, this may be a read error. This chain connects TRBV12-3 or TRBV12-4 to TRBJ2-7, with a tentative D call TRBD2 (7 bases). This CDR3 comprises 14 residues. Here the CDR3 DNA reads TGTGTCAGCAGTTTGGCGGGGGCCTCCTACGAGCAGTACTTC. Amino acid sequence: CVSSLAGASYEQYF.

This clonotype was observed at least ten times. The J gene is TRBJ1-1, the V gene TRBV11-2, with unresolved D. V was trimmed by 5 bases and J by 4 bases, leaving 5 bases between them. CDR3 length: 11 residues. Germline CDR1 and CDR2: SGHAT and FQNNGV. The CDR3 is CASSHLTEAFF. The CDR3 DNA reads as TGTGCCAGCAGCCACCTCACTGAAGCTTTCTTT.

This clonotype has ten or more counts. The chain is built from TRBV10-2 and TRBJ1-1; no definite D call. CDR3 size: 13 residues. Germline CDR1 and CDR2: WSHSY and SAAADI. The germline V and J ends were trimmed by 4 bases and 5 bases, with 11 bases remaining between them. CDR3 nucleotides: TGCGCCAGCAGTGGGGTAGGAGTTACTGAAGCTTTCTTT. This sequence encodes CASSGVGVTEAFF.